What follows are 14 T cell receptor beta chains derived from one specimen sequenced in a study of cytotoxic CD8 clonotypes in ibrutinib-treated CLL. Clones were sequenced by immunoSEQ multiplex PCR, and TCRdb holds only the in-frame ones, with some missing. The sample records tens of thousands of clones, 50% to 70% being singletons. Sample: PBMCs, taken after 24 months of ibrutinib treatment. These receptor sequences come from a human donor with chronic lymphocytic leukemia.

This clone was counted a few times. The chain couples TRBV4-2 to TRBJ2-3, with 7 bases lining up with TRBD2. The CDR3 contains 17 residues. Germline V gives CDR1 LGHNA, CDR2 YNFKEQ. J lost 4 bases, V lost 4 bases, and 14 bases had no gene match. CDR3 sequence reads: CASSPAWAGVWSDTQYF. CDR3 nucleotides: TGTGCCAGCAGCCCGGCGTGGGCGGGAGTTTGGTCAGATACGCAGTATTTT.

This clone was seen a few times. The V call is TRBV18, the J call TRBJ1-2, with D uncertain. The CDR3 covers 14 residues. Trimming took 2 bases from V and 2 from J, leaving 9 bases between them. Germline CDR1 is KGHSH and CDR2 is LQKENI. In DNA form, the CDR3 reads TGTGCCAGCTCACCAGTGGGGTCCAACTATGGCTACACCTTC. This encodes CASSPVGSNYGYTF.

This chain joins TRBV5-1 and TRBJ2-7, with D possibly matching TRBD1 (6 bases). V lost 0 bases, J lost 5 bases, and 15 bases lay in between. Germline V CDR1 and CDR2: SGHRS, YFSETQ. The CDR3 has 15 residues. The CDR3 sequence: CASSLDNPYRDEQYV. The CDR3 nucleotides are TGCGCCAGCAGCTTGGACAACCCCTACAGGGACGAGCAGTACGTC.

The rearrangement links TRBV28 to TRBJ2-1; TRBD2 matches at 8 bases. The germline CDR1 and CDR2 sequences are MDHEN and SYDVKM. The CDR3 has 15 residues. The trim removed 2 bases at V and 5 bases at J, leaving 5 bases unmatched. The CDR3 is CASSLRRGDNNEQFF. In DNA, the CDR3 is TGTGCCAGCAGTTTAAGGCGGGGGGACAACAATGAGCAGTTCTTC.

The rearrangement uses TRBV28 and TRBJ2-3; D is possibly TRBD1 (6 bases). CDR3 length equals 18 residues. Germline CDR1 MDHEN, CDR2 SYDVKM. The germline V and J ends were trimmed by 3 bases and 2 bases, with 21 bases remaining between them. The CDR3 DNA sequence: TGTGCCAGCAGTTTCGTACAGGGAGAAAAGGATCCCACAGATACGCAGTATTTT. Translated, it gives CASSFVQGEKDPTDTQYF.

This chain connects TRBV6-5 to TRBJ1-2, with D perhaps matching TRBD1 (5 bases). Trimming left V 7 bases short and J 5 bases short, with 8 bases between. The CDR3 totals 11 residues. CDR1 is MNHEY, CDR2 SVGAGI, per germline. The CDR3 sequence is CASTAGYGYTF. CDR3 DNA: TGTGCCAGCACGGCAGGGTATGGCTACACCTTC.

The chain joins TRBV19 to TRBJ2-5; 12 bases are a match to TRBD1. Trimming at V came to 6 bases and at J to 4 bases, leaving 3 bases not matched to a gene. CDR1 and CDR2 from the germline V gene are LNHDA and SQIVND (reference sequence). The CDR3 totals 14 residues. CDR3 sequence (DNA): TGTGCCAGTAGCCGGGACAGGGGGCTAGAGACCCAGTACTTC. Translating gives CASSRDRGLETQYF.

The rearrangement joins TRBV6-5 to TRBJ2-5; tentative D call: TRBD2 (6 bases). Germline V gene data show CDR1 as MNHEY and CDR2 as SVGAGI. V was clipped by 8 bases and J by 0 bases, with 13 bases between them. The CDR3 runs to 14 residues. As DNA, the CDR3 is TGTGCCAGCGGAGGGATAATGTACCAAGAGACCCAGTACTTC. It is translated as CASGGIMYQETQYF.

The chain couples TRBV10-3 to TRBJ2-5; D assignment may be TRBD1 or TRBD2 (5 bases each). The V gene lost 2 bases and the J gene lost 2 bases, with 12 bases spanning the gap. CDR1 is ENHRY and CDR2 is SYGVKD in the germline V gene. This CDR3 is built from 15 residues. The CDR3 sequence: CAISEPGAGQETQYF. The CDR3 DNA sequence: TGTGCCATCAGTGAGCCCGGGGCGGGTCAAGAGACCCAGTACTTC.

Concerning this clone: A much larger clonotype is one base distant, so this may be a read error. Different DNA sequences within this sample yield the same CDR3. The rearrangement links TRBV27 to TRBJ1-5; D is undetermined. The V gene's germline CDR1 is MNHEY and CDR2 SMNVEV (reference sequence). There are 14 residues in the CDR3. The CDR3 DNA sequence: TGTGCCAGCAGTTTACAGGACCCCAATCAACCCCAGCATTTT. It translates to CASSLQDPNQPQHF.

The V gene is TRBV5-4, the J gene TRBJ2-7; D might be TRBD1 (5 bases). Trimming shortened V by 5 bases and J by 2 bases, and 17 bases separated the two germline ends. Germline V gives CDR1 SGHNT, CDR2 YYREEE (reference sequence). This CDR3 comprises 15 residues. The CDR3 protein is CASSFDQGATYEQYF. DNA for the CDR3: TGTGCCAGCAGTTTCGACCAGGGTGCAACCTACGAGCAGTACTTC. The full variable domain, rest sourced from reference TRBV5-4 and TRBJ2-7, is ETGVTQSPTHLIKTRGQQVTLRCSSQSGHNTVSWYQQALGQGPQFIFQYYREEENGRGNFPPRFSGLQFPNYSSELNVNALELDDSALYLCASSFDQGATYEQYFGPGTRLTVT.

This clone appeared once. This sequence joins TRBV15 and TRBJ2-3; tentative D call: TRBD2 (6 bases). Germline CDR1 and CDR2: LNHNV and YYDKDF (reference sequence). This CDR3 has 13 amino acids. V was cut by 7 bases and J by 2 bases, with 10 bases left in between. Here the CDR3 DNA reads TGTGCCACCAAGTTGGACTACACAGATACGCAGTATTTT. It yields the protein CATKLDYTDTQYF.

On this clone itself: A read error may produce the germline difference seen at one junction end. The same CDR3 arises from other DNA sequences in this sample as well. The CDR3 reads CASSFRFGTGLNEQFF. The CDR3 DNA reads as TGTGCCAGCAGCTTCAGGTTCGGGACTGGGCTCAATGAGCAGTTCTTC. The rearrangement uses TRBV5-1 and TRBJ2-1, with a weak D call TRBD2 (6 bases). Germline V gene data show CDR1 as SGHRS and CDR2 as YFSETQ. This CDR3 has 16 amino acids.

The genes are TRBV7-9 and TRBJ2-2; D unresolved. The CDR3 runs 15 residues. CDR1 is SEHNR and CDR2 is FQNEAQ in the germline V gene (reference sequence). V dropped 1 base and J dropped 0 bases, with 6 bases sitting between them. The CDR3, as DNA: TGTGCCAGCAGCTTAGGGCACCCGAACACCGGGGAGCTGTTTTTT. Amino acids: CASSLGHPNTGELFF. The full variable domain, in which reference TRBV7-9 and TRBJ2-2 provide the parts outside the CDR3, is DTGVSQNPRHKITKRGQNVTFRCDPISEHNRLYWYRQTLGQGPEFLTYFQNEAQLEKSRLLSDRFSAERPKGSFSTLEIQRTEQGDSAMYLCASSLGHPNTGELFFGEGSRLTVL.